Listed below are T cell receptor beta chains from one sample, sequenced in a study of shared clonotypes between healthy human individuals. Data came from immunoSEQ multiplex PCR; TCRdb stores just in-frame clones and leaves some out. The sample comprises hundreds of thousands of clones, around three quarters of which are singletons, and around 11% rests with the top ten. Sequencing was performed on PBMCs. These receptors were collected from a woman aged 40 to 49 in good health. Some clones in this sample may be carry-over from other donors' samples. Each CDR3 is given without its conserved first and last residue.

j_call	v_call	cdr3_aa
TRBJ2-1	TRBV6-5	ASSRQAYTYNEQF
TRBJ2-2	TRBV19	ASGLAGANTGELF
TRBJ2-1	TRBV10-3	AISTDYNEQF
TRBJ2-7	TRBV5-1	ASSLAQGAYEQY
TRBJ2-1	TRBV5-6	ASSPGRGFYNEQF
TRBJ2-7	TRBV28	ASSLGLGKDYEQY
TRBJ1-1	TRBV19	ASSDWDSRRTEAF
TRBJ2-1	TRBV7-9	ASTVLLAGVGEQF
TRBJ1-2	TRBV6-5	ASSYRAGRNYGYT
TRBJ1-2	TRBV29-1	SGSSNYGHT
TRBJ2-7	TRBV7-9	ASSHEAYEQY
TRBJ1-1	TRBV7-9	ASSPSAEGRAF
TRBJ2-6	TRBV21-1	ASSKARQGASMSGANVLT
TRBJ2-7	TRBV28	ASTLPRGGEQY
TRBJ2-5	TRBV18	ASSLMGYQETQY
TRBJ1-2	TRBV2	ASSQQGNYGYT
TRBJ2-7	TRBV29-1	SVGGLAGGFAYEQY
TRBJ2-2	TRBV9	ASSVGVTGNGELF
TRBJ1-4	TRBV30	AWSVSAPGELF
TRBJ1-2	TRBV29-1	SVEGSGTGGRYT
TRBJ2-4	TRBV18	ASSPDFRLAGGPAKNIQY
TRBJ1-1	TRBV5-6	ASSPSPTAASTEAF
TRBJ1-1	TRBV6-1	ASSDRGRVDTEAF
TRBJ2-6	TRBV28	ASSGFTGRSGANVLT
TRBJ2-3	TRBV6-5	ASSSQRAGADTQY
TRBJ1-4	TRBV4-3	ASSQDMSTNEKLF
TRBJ2-1	TRBV14	ASSRRLAGGIHEQF
TRBJ1-1	TRBV28	ASSTPTGGAF
TRBJ2-2	TRBV28	ASSLSDFTGELF
TRBJ1-2	TRBV6-1	ASSEASGNAGYGYT
TRBJ2-7	TRBV2	ASNSGQGYEQY
TRBJ1-4	TRBV30	AWGRGGQDDEKLF
TRBJ2-1	TRBV7-3	ASSLTGSYNEQF
TRBJ2-6	TRBV25-1	ASSEFGGLTSGANVLT
TRBJ2-3	TRBV9	ASGEYTDTQY
TRBJ2-2	TRBV29-1	SVVPRDKNTGELF
TRBJ2-1	TRBV4-2	ASSSGGLAGRYEQF
TRBJ2-5	TRBV15	ATSRAGTSGRQETQY
TRBJ2-5	TRBV18	ASSPMQGAGETQY
TRBJ2-5	TRBV29-1	SVGWSQETQY
TRBJ2-5	TRBV21-1	ASSLPGLGKETQY
TRBJ2-3	TRBV7-2	ASSTPRDGRTNTDTQY
TRBJ2-7	TRBV6-1	ASAPPGTSDYEQY
TRBJ1-2	TRBV7-8	ASSLQDRAPYGYT
TRBJ2-3	TRBV4-1	ASSPVGAGVTDTQY
TRBJ1-3	TRBV18	ASSYTVDSGNTIY
.	TRBV7-3	ASSYGLSYEQY
TRBJ2-7	TRBV28	ASSLSQREQY
TRBJ1-4	TRBV6-1	ASSVPWGGSNEKLF
TRBJ1-5	TRBV30	AWSTGTDYQSQH
TRBJ2-3	TRBV11-2	ASSLDLDGRTDTQY
TRBJ1-1	TRBV18	ASSAFSGRNTEAF
TRBJ1-1	TRBV7-9	ASSLARQGTEAF
TRBJ2-3	TRBV28	ASSLGLAGAGDTQY
TRBJ2-5	TRBV5-1	ASSMGQGWETQY
TRBJ2-3	TRBV5-1	ASSPGQGDTDTQY
TRBJ2-3	TRBV4-2	ASSPDTAGGADTQY